The T cell receptor (beta chain) described here comes from a study of blood T cell repertoires in COVID-19. Across the whole study: COVID-19 samples collected from the United States, Italy and Spain covered acute and convalescent phases. PBMCs, B-cell-depleted T cells, or T cells were the source of the cDNA or gDNA that made up the material.

Original processing methods: Nucleated cell number was recorded as an estimate derived from reference gene primer amplification. Libraries were prepared by immunoSEQ multiplex PCR; TCRdb keeps only in-frame clonotypes and omits some of them. That table supplies the V and J calls and clone size; D and trimming were determined from the DNA. The sample holds just over 80,000 clones; about 76% are singletons and the top ten take 44%. Germline-derived CDR1 and CDR2 are MNHNY and SVGAGI (reference sequence). Trimming at V came to 6 bases and at J to 7 bases, leaving 11 bases not matched to a gene. This CDR3 is 15 amino acids long.

The TCR originated in a man aged 80 or over with acute or convalescent COVID-19. The sample comprised peripheral blood. This sequence joins TRBV6-6 and TRBJ1-5; 8 bases align to TRBD1. CDR3 amino acids: CASRGSTGVSQPQHF. CDR3 in DNA: TGTGCCAGCAGGGGATCGACAGGGGTGTCCCAGCCCCAGCATTTT.